This TCR beta chain was identified during a study of blood T cell repertoires in COVID-19. Whole-study context: COVID-19 samples, acute and convalescent, were from the United States, Italy and Spain. PBMCs, B-cell-depleted T cells, or T cells provided the cDNA or gDNA that made up the material.

The CDR3 sequence is 14 residues long. CDR1 MGHDK and CDR2 SYGVNS come from the germline V gene. Trimming shortened V by 7 bases and J by 7 bases, and 17 bases separated the two germline ends. In the authors' methods: Amplification of reference gene primers provided the estimated nucleated cell counts. Method: immunoSEQ multiplex PCR; TCRdb's copy keeps in-frame clones and lacks some. Clone size and the V and J calls come from that table; the DNA yielded D and trimming. The sample has approximately 110,000 clones; 84% are singletons. The material sequenced was peripheral blood. V and J are TRBV25-1 and TRBJ2-1; D possibly corresponds to TRBD2 (5 bases). This TCR was sampled from a woman aged 80 or over with active or convalescent COVID-19. Written as DNA, the CDR3 is TGTGCCAGCATGAGAAGTGGGAGTTATAATGAGCAGTTCTTC. Its protein product is CASMRSGSYNEQFF.